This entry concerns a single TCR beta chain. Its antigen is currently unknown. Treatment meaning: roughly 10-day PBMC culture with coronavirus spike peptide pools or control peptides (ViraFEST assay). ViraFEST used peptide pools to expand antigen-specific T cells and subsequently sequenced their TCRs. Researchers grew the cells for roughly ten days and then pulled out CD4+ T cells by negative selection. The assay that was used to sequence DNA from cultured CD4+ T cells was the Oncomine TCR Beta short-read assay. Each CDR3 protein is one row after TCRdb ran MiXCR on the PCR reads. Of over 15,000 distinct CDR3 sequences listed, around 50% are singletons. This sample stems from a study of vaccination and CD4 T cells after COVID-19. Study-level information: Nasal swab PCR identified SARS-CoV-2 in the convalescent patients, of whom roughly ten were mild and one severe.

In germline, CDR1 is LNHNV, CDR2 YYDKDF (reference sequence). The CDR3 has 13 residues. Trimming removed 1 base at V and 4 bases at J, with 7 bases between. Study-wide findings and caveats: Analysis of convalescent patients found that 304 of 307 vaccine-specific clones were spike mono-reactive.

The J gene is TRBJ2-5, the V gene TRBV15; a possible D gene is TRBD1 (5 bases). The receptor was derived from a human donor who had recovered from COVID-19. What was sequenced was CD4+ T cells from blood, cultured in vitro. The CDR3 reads CATSRGQGETQYF. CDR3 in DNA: TGTGCCACCAGCAGAGGGCAGGGAGAGACCCAGTACTTC.